These T cell receptor beta chains were read from a single sample in a study of human T cells and chemical hapten exposure. One entry per CDR3 protein results from TCRdb running MiXCR on the 5' RACE reads. The sample includes 110,000 to 150,000 distinct CDR3 sequences, approximately 4% of them seen just once. These receptor sequences come from a female donor in good health. Both conserved end residues are part of each CDR3. Each record gives: clone size, V gene, CDR3 length, J gene, D gene, CDR3 DNA, CDR3 protein. A D gene is named only where the DNA matches it firmly. Some rows mark clone size as missing; the rest say once, few, many or name a class of expanded clone.

size: many; V: TRBV9; length: 13; J: TRBJ1-2; D: -; DNA: TGTGCCAGCAGCCCACAGGGCCCCTCGAGCTACACCTTC; CDR3: CASSPQGPSSYTF
size: many; V: TRBV5-1; length: 14; J: TRBJ2-5; D: -; DNA: TGCGCCAGCAGCTTGTTAGGCAGTAAAGAGACCCAGTACTTC; CDR3: CASSLLGSKETQYF
size: few; V: TRBV11-3; length: 13; J: TRBJ2-7; D: -; DNA: TGTGCCAGCAGCTTGGAGGGGGCCCACGAGCAGTACTTC; CDR3: CASSLEGAHEQYF
size: -; V: TRBV20-1; length: 15; J: TRBJ2-2; D: -; DNA: TGCAGTGCTAGAGTAGTGGGGGCTCACACCGGGGAGCTGTTTTTT; CDR3: CSARVVGAHTGELFF
size: many; V: TRBV2; length: 14; J: TRBJ1-1; D: -; DNA: TGTGCCAGCAATAATCAGGTCCCGAACACTGAAGCTTTCTTT; CDR3: CASNNQVPNTEAFF
size: many; V: TRBV3-1; length: 14; J: TRBJ1-1; D: TRBD1; DNA: TGTGCCAGCAGCCTTCAAGGGACAGGGGTTGAAGCTTTCTTT; CDR3: CASSLQGTGVEAFF
size: many; V: TRBV28; length: 17; J: TRBJ2-3; D: TRBD2; DNA: TGTGCCAGCAGTTTCCCCGGCGCGGGAGGTTTCCGAGATACGCAGTATTTT; CDR3: CASSFPGAGGFRDTQYF
size: many; V: TRBV12-3/TRBV12-4; length: 12; J: TRBJ2-1; D: -; DNA: TGTGCCAGCAGGGGGGGCGGGCATGAGCAGTTCTTC; CDR3: CASRGGGHEQFF
size: many; V: TRBV9; length: 16; J: TRBJ1-1; D: TRBD1; DNA: TGTGCCAGCAGCGCTTTCCCACGACAGGGGAAAGCTGAAGCTTTCTTT; CDR3: CASSAFPRQGKAEAFF
size: many; V: TRBV13; length: 18; J: TRBJ1-6; D: TRBD1; DNA: TGTGCCAGCAGCCCCGCAGGGGGCTTGGTAGCTCTTGGTTCACCCCTCCACTTT; CDR3: CASSPAGGLVALGSPLHF
size: few; V: TRBV2; length: 15; J: TRBJ1-1; D: TRBD1; DNA: TGTGCCAGCAGTGGGGACAGGGTCGGCAACACTGAAGCTTTCTTT; CDR3: CASSGDRVGNTEAFF
size: many; V: TRBV11-1; length: 14; J: TRBJ1-1; D: TRBD1; DNA: TGTGCCAGCAGCTTACCAGGGGGGGTCACTGAAGCTTTCTTT; CDR3: CASSLPGGVTEAFF
size: -; V: TRBV25-1; length: 13; J: TRBJ2-5; D: -; DNA: TGTGCCAGCAGTGGAGGGGGTACAGAGACCCAGTACTTC; CDR3: CASSGGGTETQYF
size: few; V: TRBV7-8; length: 15; J: TRBJ2-7; D: -; DNA: TGTGCCAGCAGCTTGGTGGTATCGGAATCCTACGAGCAGTACTTC; CDR3: CASSLVVSESYEQYF
size: many; V: TRBV10-3; length: 16; J: TRBJ1-1; D: TRBD1; DNA: TGTGCCAGCGGCGGGACAGGGGGCACTCTGAACACTGAAGCTTTCTTT; CDR3: CASGGTGGTLNTEAFF
size: many; V: TRBV4-3; length: 16; J: TRBJ1-5; D: -; DNA: TGCGCCAGCAGCCAAGAGTACAGGACCATAAATCAGCCCCAGCATTTT; CDR3: CASSQEYRTINQPQHF
size: many; V: TRBV9; length: 13; J: TRBJ2-3; D: TRBD2; DNA: TGTGCCTCAGGCGGGGGGGGCACAGATACGCAGTATTTT; CDR3: CASGGGGTDTQYF
size: many; V: TRBV10-3; length: 11; J: TRBJ2-7; D: -; DNA: TGTGCCATCAGTGACAGGGACGAGCAGTACTTC; CDR3: CAISDRDEQYF
size: many; V: TRBV20-1; length: 14; J: TRBJ2-1; D: TRBD2; DNA: TGCAGTGCTAGTGGTAGCGGGGGCCGAAATGAGCAGTTCTTC; CDR3: CSASGSGGRNEQFF
size: many; V: TRBV2; length: 12; J: TRBJ2-1; D: -; DNA: TGTGCCAGCATGGCTCCCGTTGGTGAGCAGTTCTTC; CDR3: CASMAPVGEQFF
size: few; V: TRBV20-1; length: 12; J: TRBJ1-5; D: -; DNA: TGCAGTGCTAGAGACCCAGGTCAGCCCCAGCATTTT; CDR3: CSARDPGQPQHF
size: many; V: TRBV5-6; length: 18; J: TRBJ1-5; D: TRBD1; DNA: TGTGCCAGCAGCAGATACGGACAGGGGAGAGGTGGCAATCAGCCCCAGCATTTT; CDR3: CASSRYGQGRGGNQPQHF
size: many; V: TRBV5-5; length: 14; J: TRBJ2-3; D: TRBD2; DNA: TGTGCCAGCAGCTTCCGGGGGGGGCCAGATACGCAGTATTTT; CDR3: CASSFRGGPDTQYF
size: many; V: TRBV7-9; length: 12; J: TRBJ1-5; D: -; DNA: TGTGCCAGCAGCCGAGAGAATCAGCCCCAGCATTTT; CDR3: CASSRENQPQHF
size: many; V: TRBV7-2; length: 15; J: TRBJ2-2; D: -; DNA: TGTGCCAGCAGCTTAGTGCAGGGCAGGACCGGGGAGCTGTTTTTT; CDR3: CASSLVQGRTGELFF
size: few; V: TRBV29-1; length: 12; J: TRBJ2-5; D: -; DNA: TGCAGCGCGACAGGGAGGTACTGGACCCAGTACTTC; CDR3: CSATGRYWTQYF
size: many; V: TRBV28; length: 15; J: TRBJ1-5; D: -; DNA: TGTGCCAGCAATCCCAGTAAAGGTTACAATCAGCCCCAGCATTTT; CDR3: CASNPSKGYNQPQHF
size: many; V: TRBV19; length: 11; J: TRBJ2-7; D: -; DNA: TGTGCCAGTAGTACCTCAAGCGAGCAGTACTTC; CDR3: CASSTSSEQYF
size: many; V: TRBV5-1; length: 15; J: TRBJ2-2; D: -; DNA: TGCGCCAGCAGCTTGACAGGGACGAACACCGGGGAGCTGTTTTTT; CDR3: CASSLTGTNTGELFF
size: -; V: TRBV10-3; length: 14; J: TRBJ1-1; D: -; DNA: TGTGCCATCAGTGAAGGCAGGGGGAACACTGAAGCTTTCTTT; CDR3: CAISEGRGNTEAFF
size: many; V: TRBV30; length: 12; J: TRBJ2-1; D: -; DNA: TGTGCCTGGACCCTAACCAGGGCTAATCAGTTCTTC; CDR3: CAWTLTRANQFF
size: many; V: TRBV15; length: 15; J: TRBJ1-1; D: -; DNA: TGTGCCACCAGCAGAGATAGCGAGGGGGGCACTGAAGCTTTCTTT; CDR3: CATSRDSEGGTEAFF
size: many; V: TRBV10-3; length: 12; J: TRBJ1-2; D: -; DNA: TGTGCCATCAAGTCAGCCAACTATGGCTACACCTTC; CDR3: CAIKSANYGYTF
size: many; V: TRBV10-3; length: 17; J: TRBJ2-6; D: -; DNA: TGTGCCATCAAGAGTTCCTCAGCGGCCCCTGGGGCCAACGTCCTGACTTTC; CDR3: CAIKSSSAAPGANVLTF
size: many; V: TRBV18; length: 17; J: TRBJ1-4; D: -; DNA: TGTGCCAGCTCACCAATCGTCGGGGGCGCGTTTCAAGAAAAACTGTTTTTT; CDR3: CASSPIVGGAFQEKLFF
size: many; V: TRBV10-3; length: 12; J: TRBJ2-2; D: -; DNA: TGTGCCACTAAGCTTAACACCGGGGAGCTGTTTTTT; CDR3: CATKLNTGELFF
size: many; V: TRBV29-1; length: 17; J: TRBJ2-7; D: TRBD1; DNA: TGCAGCGCTTCACGTGGGACAGGGGGCAATCGGCCCTACGAGCAGTACTTC; CDR3: CSASRGTGGNRPYEQYF
size: many; V: TRBV5-6; length: 13; J: TRBJ1-2; D: -; DNA: TGTGCCAGCGATTCAGGTCTCAACTATGGCTACACCTTC; CDR3: CASDSGLNYGYTF
size: many; V: TRBV13; length: 15; J: TRBJ2-7; D: -; DNA: TGTGCCAGCAGCTTAGGCCTTGGGGGTACCTACGAGCAGTACTTC; CDR3: CASSLGLGGTYEQYF
size: many; V: TRBV18; length: 14; J: TRBJ1-4; D: -; DNA: TGTGCCAGCTCACCACAGGGTACCGGTGAAAAACTGTTTTTT; CDR3: CASSPQGTGEKLFF
size: many; V: TRBV28; length: 12; J: TRBJ1-2; D: -; DNA: TGTGCCACCCAAACACCTCACTATGGCTACACCTTC; CDR3: CATQTPHYGYTF
size: many; V: TRBV12-3/TRBV12-4; length: 15; J: TRBJ1-4; D: -; DNA: TGTGCCAGCAGTAAGGGGGACGGAGGGGCTGAAAAACTGTTTTTT; CDR3: CASSKGDGGAEKLFF
size: many; V: TRBV27; length: 18; J: TRBJ2-1; D: TRBD1; DNA: TGTGCCAGCAGTATCCGGGACAGGGAATTTTGGTCCTACAATGAGCAGTTCTTC; CDR3: CASSIRDREFWSYNEQFF
size: many; V: TRBV24-1; length: 15; J: TRBJ2-7; D: TRBD1; DNA: TGTGCCACCAGTGACACCGGGACAGCCTCCTACGAGCAGTACTTC; CDR3: CATSDTGTASYEQYF
size: few; V: TRBV6-6; length: 17; J: TRBJ1-6; D: -; DNA: TGTGCCAGCAGTTACGCCCCGGGACCGAGACGGAATTCACCCCTCCACTTT; CDR3: CASSYAPGPRRNSPLHF
size: -; V: TRBV6-5; length: 15; J: TRBJ2-3; D: TRBD2; DNA: TGTGCCAGCAGTTCCGGGACTACGCACACAGATACGCAGTATTTT; CDR3: CASSSGTTHTDTQYF